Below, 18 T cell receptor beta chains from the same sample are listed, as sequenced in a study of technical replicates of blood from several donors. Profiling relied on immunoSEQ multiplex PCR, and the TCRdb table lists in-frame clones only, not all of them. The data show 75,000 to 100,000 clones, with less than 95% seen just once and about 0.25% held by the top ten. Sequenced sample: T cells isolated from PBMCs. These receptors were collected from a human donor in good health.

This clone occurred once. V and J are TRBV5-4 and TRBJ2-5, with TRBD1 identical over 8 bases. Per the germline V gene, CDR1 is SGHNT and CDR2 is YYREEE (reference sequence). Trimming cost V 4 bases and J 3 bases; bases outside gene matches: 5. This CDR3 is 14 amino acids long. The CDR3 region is CASSPKGQEETQYF. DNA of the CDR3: TGTGCCAGCAGCCCGAAGGGACAGGAAGAGACCCAGTACTTC.

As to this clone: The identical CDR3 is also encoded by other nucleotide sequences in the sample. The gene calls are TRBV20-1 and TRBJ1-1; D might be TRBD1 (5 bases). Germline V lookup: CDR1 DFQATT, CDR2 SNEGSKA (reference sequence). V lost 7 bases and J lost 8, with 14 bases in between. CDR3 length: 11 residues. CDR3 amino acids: CSGRNRTEAFF. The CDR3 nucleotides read TGCAGTGGCAGAAACAGGACCGAAGCTTTCTTT.

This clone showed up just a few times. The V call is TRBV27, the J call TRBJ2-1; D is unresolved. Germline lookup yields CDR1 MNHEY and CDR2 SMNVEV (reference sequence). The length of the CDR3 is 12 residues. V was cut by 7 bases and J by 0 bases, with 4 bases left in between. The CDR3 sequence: CASMSSYNEQFF. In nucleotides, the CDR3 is TGTGCCAGCATGAGCTCCTACAATGAGCAGTTCTTC.

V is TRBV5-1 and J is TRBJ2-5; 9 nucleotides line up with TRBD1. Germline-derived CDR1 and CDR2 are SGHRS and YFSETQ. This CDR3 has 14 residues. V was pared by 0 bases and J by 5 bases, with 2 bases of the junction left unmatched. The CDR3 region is CASSLGTGAETQYF. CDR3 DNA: TGCGCCAGCAGCTTGGGGACAGGGGCGGAGACCCAGTACTTC.

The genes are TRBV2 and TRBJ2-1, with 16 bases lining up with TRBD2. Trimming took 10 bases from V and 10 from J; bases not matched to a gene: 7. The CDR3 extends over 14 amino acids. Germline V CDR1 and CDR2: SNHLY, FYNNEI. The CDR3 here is CAISGLAGGKEQFF. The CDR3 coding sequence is TGTGCCATATCGGGACTAGCGGGAGGGAAGGAGCAGTTCTTC.

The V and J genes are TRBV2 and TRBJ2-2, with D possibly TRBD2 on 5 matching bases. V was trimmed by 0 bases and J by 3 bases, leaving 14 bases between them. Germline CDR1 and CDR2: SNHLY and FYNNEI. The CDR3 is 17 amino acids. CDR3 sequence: CASSEAGVVADTGELFF. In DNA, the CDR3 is TGTGCCAGCAGTGAAGCCGGGGTGGTTGCGGACACCGGGGAGCTGTTTTTT.

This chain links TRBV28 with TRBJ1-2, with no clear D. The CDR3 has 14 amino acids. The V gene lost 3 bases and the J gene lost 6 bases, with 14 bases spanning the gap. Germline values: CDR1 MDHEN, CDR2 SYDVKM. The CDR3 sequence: CASSLIEGADGYTF. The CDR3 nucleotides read TGTGCCAGCAGTTTGATCGAGGGCGCGGATGGCTACACCTTC.

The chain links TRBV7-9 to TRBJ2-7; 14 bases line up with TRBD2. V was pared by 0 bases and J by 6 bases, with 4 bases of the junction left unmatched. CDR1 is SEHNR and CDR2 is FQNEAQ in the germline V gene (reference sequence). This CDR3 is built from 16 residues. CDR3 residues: CASSLAGTSGSSEQYF. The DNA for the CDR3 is TGTGCCAGCAGCTTAGCAGGGACTAGCGGGAGTAGCGAGCAGTACTTC.

The CDR3 DNA reads as TGTGCCAGCACACGGTTCCCCCCTGGGAACACTGAAGCTTTCTTT. This translates into CASTRFPPGNTEAFF. The V call is TRBV27, the J call TRBJ1-1, with D unclear. Germline CDR1 reads MNHEY; CDR2 reads SMNVEV (reference sequence). Between the trimmed V and J ends, which lost 7 bases and 1 base, there was a span of 16 bases. The CDR3 covers 15 residues.

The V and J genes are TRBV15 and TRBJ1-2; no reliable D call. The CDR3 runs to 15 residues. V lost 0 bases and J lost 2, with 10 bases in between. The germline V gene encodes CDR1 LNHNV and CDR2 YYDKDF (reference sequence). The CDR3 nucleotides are TGTGCCACCAGCAGAGAGGCCTTCGGGAACTATGGCTACACCTTC. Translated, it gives CATSREAFGNYGYTF. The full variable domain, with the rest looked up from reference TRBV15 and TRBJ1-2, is DAMVIQNPRYQVTQFGKPVTLSCSQTLNHNVMYWYQQKSSQAPKLLFHYYDKDFNNEADTPDNFQSRRPNTSFCFLDIRSPGLGDTAMYLCATSREAFGNYGYTFGSGTRLTVV.

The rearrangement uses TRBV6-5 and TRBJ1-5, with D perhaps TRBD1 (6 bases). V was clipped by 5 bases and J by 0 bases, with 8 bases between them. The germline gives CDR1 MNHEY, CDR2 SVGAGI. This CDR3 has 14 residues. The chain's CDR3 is CASSKQGSNQPQHF. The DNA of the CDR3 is TGTGCCAGCAGTAAACAGGGTAGCAATCAGCCCCAGCATTTT.

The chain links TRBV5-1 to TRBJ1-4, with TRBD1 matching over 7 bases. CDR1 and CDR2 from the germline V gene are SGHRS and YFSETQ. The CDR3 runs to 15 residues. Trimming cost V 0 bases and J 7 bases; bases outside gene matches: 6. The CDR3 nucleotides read TGCGCCAGCAGCTTGGTTGACAGGGTTGGTGAAAAACTGTTTTTT. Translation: CASSLVDRVGEKLFF.

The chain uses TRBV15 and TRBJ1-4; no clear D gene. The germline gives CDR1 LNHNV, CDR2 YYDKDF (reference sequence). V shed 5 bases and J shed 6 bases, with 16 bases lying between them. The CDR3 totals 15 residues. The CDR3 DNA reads TGTGCCACCAGCGGAGTGGAGCTTGTGTATGAAAAACTGTTTTTT. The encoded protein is CATSGVELVYEKLFF.

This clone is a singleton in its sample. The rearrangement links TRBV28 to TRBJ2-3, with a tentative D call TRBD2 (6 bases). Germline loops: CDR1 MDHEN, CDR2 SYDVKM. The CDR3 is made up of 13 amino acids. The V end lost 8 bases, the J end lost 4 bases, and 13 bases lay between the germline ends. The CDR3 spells CASRWGEADTQYF. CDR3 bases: TGTGCCAGCCGATGGGGGGAGGCAGATACGCAGTATTTT.

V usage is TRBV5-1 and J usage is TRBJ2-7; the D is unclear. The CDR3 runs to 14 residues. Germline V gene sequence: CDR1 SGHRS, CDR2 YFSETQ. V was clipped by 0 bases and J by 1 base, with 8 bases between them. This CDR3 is CASSLDGVSYEQYF. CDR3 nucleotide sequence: TGCGCCAGCAGCTTGGACGGTGTATCCTACGAGCAGTACTTC.

The CDR3 sequence is CASSHRQGPQHF. The CDR3 DNA reads as TGTGCCAGCAGCCATCGACAGGGGCCCCAGCATTTT. The V and J genes are TRBV14 and TRBJ1-5; TRBD1 agrees at 7 bases. Germline assignment: CDR1 SGHDN and CDR2 FVKESK. Trimming took 3 bases from V and 9 from J; bases not matched to a gene: 2. The CDR3 has 12 residues.

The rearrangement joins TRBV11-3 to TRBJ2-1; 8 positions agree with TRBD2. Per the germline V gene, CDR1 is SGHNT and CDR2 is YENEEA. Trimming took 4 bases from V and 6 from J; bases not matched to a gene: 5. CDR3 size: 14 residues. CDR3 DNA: TGTGCCAGCAGCTCCGGGACTAGGCCCAATGAGCAGTTCTTC. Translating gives CASSSGTRPNEQFF.

The CDR3 DNA follows: TGTGCCAGCAGCTTACGGCTCACGGACAGGGGCACAGATACGCAGTATTTT. As protein: CASSLRLTDRGTDTQYF. The J gene is TRBJ2-3, the V gene TRBV13, with 8 bases that match TRBD1. J was trimmed by 1 base and V by 2 bases; bases with no gene match: 8. Looked up from germline, CDR1 is PRHDT and CDR2 is FYEKMQ (reference sequence). This CDR3 has 17 amino acids.